Below are 20 T cell receptor beta chains sequenced from a single sample in a study of long-term antiretroviral therapy in people with HIV. Sequencing used immunoSEQ v3.0 at survey level. Data came from immunoSEQ multiplex PCR; TCRdb stores just in-frame clones and leaves some out. The data hold 20,000 to 25,000 clones, with 65% to 90% observed a single time. The source material was unsorted PBMCs, sampled 0.1 years before starting antiretroviral therapy. Every receptor here comes from a man aged 40-55 years with HIV.

The chain carries TRBV6-6 and TRBJ2-2; 12 bases fit TRBD2. The CDR3 is 15 amino acids. Germline V gives CDR1 MNHNY, CDR2 SVGAGI (reference sequence). The V and J ends lost 6 bases and 3 bases, in that order; junction bases with no gene match: 2. CDR3 protein: CASSRTSGDTGELFF. The DNA for the CDR3 is TGTGCCAGCAGCCGGACTAGCGGGGACACCGGGGAGCTGTTTTTT.

This clone was detected once. A junction end diverges from the germline sequence, so it may reflect a read error. The DNA for the CDR3 is TGTGCTAGCAGCCTCGGAGTGTCCGCGGCGACAGATACGCAGTATTTT. Its protein is CASSLGVSAATDTQYF. V is TRBV7-7 and J is TRBJ2-3; D unclear. Germline V gene sequence: CDR1 SSHAT, CDR2 FNYEAQ (reference sequence). The CDR3 runs 16 residues.

This chain connects TRBV2 to TRBJ2-7, with TRBD1 matching over 7 bases. Germline V gene data show CDR1 as SNHLY and CDR2 as FYNNEI. There are 15 residues in the CDR3. The trim removed 3 bases at V and 0 bases at J, leaving 5 bases unmatched. In DNA form, the CDR3 reads TGTGCCAGCAGTGATACAGGGGCCCTCTCCTACGAGCAGTACTTC. Its protein is CASSDTGALSYEQYF.

This clone has a single count. This chain links TRBV6-5 with TRBJ1-1; TRBD1 matches at 8 bases. Germline CDR1 and CDR2: MNHEY and SVGAGI. The CDR3 length is 14 residues. Germline trimming cut 10 bases from V and 5 bases from J; bases unmatched to any gene: 12. CDR3 region: CATKSRGPRTEAFF. CDR3 bases: TGTGCCACAAAAAGCAGGGGGCCGAGGACTGAAGCTTTCTTT.

The chain carries TRBV29-1 and TRBJ2-2, with D perhaps matching TRBD2 (5 bases). V was clipped by 5 bases and J by 1 base, with 11 bases between them. CDR3 length: 14 amino acids. CDR1 and CDR2 from the germline V gene are SQVTM and ANQGSEA. The CDR3 DNA reads TGCAGCGTTACTAGGCTTAAGAACACCGGGGAGCTGTTTTTT. Protein: CSVTRLKNTGELFF.

The chain joins TRBV30 to TRBJ2-3, with 7 bases matching TRBD2. J lost 5 bases, V lost 0 bases, and 11 bases had no gene match. CDR3 length equals 16 residues. The germline V gene has CDR1 GTSNPN and CDR2 SVGIG (reference sequence). The CDR3 DNA sequence: TGTGCCTGGAGTGTTATTTCGGCGGGAGCGAAAGATACGCAGTATTTT. It codes for CAWSVISAGAKDTQYF. The variable domain in full, with the rest retrieved from reference TRBV30 and TRBJ2-3, is SQTIHQWPATLVQPVGSPLSLECTVEGTSNPNLYWYRQAAGRGLQLLFYSVGIGQISSEVPQNLSASRPQDRQFILSSKKLLLSDSGFYLCAWSVISAGAKDTQYFGPGTRLTVL.

This clone was seen only once. CDR3 DNA: TGTGCCAGCAGCCCAGGACACTATAGCAATCAGCCCCAGCATTTT. Its protein is CASSPGHYSNQPQHF. The chain links TRBV7-2 to TRBJ1-5, with TRBD1 as a possible D gene (5 bases). Trimming cost V 5 bases and J 0 bases, with 11 bases left between them. The CDR3 extends over 15 amino acids. Germline V CDR1 and CDR2: SGHTA, FQGNSA. Full variable domain (missing parts from reference TRBV7-2 and TRBJ1-5): GAGVSQSPSNKVTEKGKDVELRCDPISGHTALYWYRQSLGQGLEFLIYFQGNSAPDKSGLPSDRFSAERTGGSVSTLTIQRTQQEDSAVYLCASSPGHYSNQPQHFGDGTRLSIL.

The V call is TRBV9, the J call TRBJ1-1; D is unresolved. Trimming removed 0 bases from V and 4 bases from J, with 7 bases in between. Germline V gene lookup returns CDR1 SGDLS and CDR2 YYNGEE. The CDR3 contains 13 residues. The CDR3 DNA reads TGTGCCAGCAGCGTAGACAGACGCACTGAAGCTTTCTTT. Encoded protein: CASSVDRRTEAFF.

The genes are TRBV6-5 and TRBJ1-1; D ambiguous. The CDR3 loop spans 11 amino acids. The V gene's germline CDR1 is MNHEY and CDR2 SVGAGI. V lost 8 bases, J lost 1 base, and 5 bases lay in between. As DNA, the CDR3 is TGTGCCAGCGGTGGGAACACTGAAGCTTTCTTT. This gives the protein CASGGNTEAFF.

The J gene is TRBJ1-2, the V gene TRBV6-6; D uncertain. Germline CDR1 and CDR2: MNHNY and SVGAGI (reference sequence). Trimming shortened V by 5 bases and J by 0 bases, and 7 bases separated the two germline ends. The CDR3 sequence is 13 residues long. The CDR3 loop is CASSPDPNYGYTF. CDR3 nucleotide sequence: TGTGCCAGCAGTCCCGACCCTAACTATGGCTACACCTTC.

The CDR3 loop is CASSPRASTGGNTIYF. The DNA for the CDR3 is TGTGCCAGCAGTCCCCGGGCGTCTACGGGGGGAAACACCATATATTTT. The chain is built from TRBV9 and TRBJ1-3; unclear D gene. V gave up 5 bases and J gave up 4 bases, with 19 bases separating them. The germline CDR1 and CDR2 sequences are SGDLS and YYNGEE. The CDR3 runs 16 residues.

J is TRBJ1-3 and V is TRBV4-1; no clear D gene. In germline, CDR1 is MGHRA, CDR2 YSYEKL. The CDR3 spans 17 residues. Trimming shortened V by 0 bases and J by 2 bases, and 14 bases separated the two germline ends. CDR3 sequence reads: CASSQDLRQATGNTIYF. CDR3 DNA: TGCGCCAGCAGCCAAGATCTGAGGCAGGCTACTGGAAACACCATATATTTT.

A few counts support this clone. This chain uses TRBV6-1 with TRBJ1-3; no clear D gene. V was cut by 9 bases and J by 0 bases, with 12 bases left in between. The CDR3 runs 14 residues. Germline V gene sequence: CDR1 MNHNS, CDR2 SASEGT. CDR3 sequence reads: CASDGYFSGNTIYF. The DNA of the CDR3 is TGTGCCAGTGATGGGTACTTCTCTGGAAACACCATATATTTT.

Only one count was recorded for this clone. The rearrangement links TRBV5-4 to TRBJ1-4; D may be TRBD1 (6 bases). The V gene lost 4 bases and the J gene lost 8 bases, with 12 bases spanning the gap. The CDR3 loop spans 13 amino acids. The germline V gene has CDR1 SGHNT and CDR2 YYREEE (reference sequence). The chain's CDR3 is CASSPTGYEKLFF. In DNA form, the CDR3 reads TGTGCCAGCAGCCCGACAGGCTACGAAAAACTGTTTTTT. The full variable domain, with the rest looked up from reference TRBV5-4 and TRBJ1-4, is ETGVTQSPTHLIKTRGQQVTLRCSSQSGHNTVSWYQQALGQGPQFIFQYYREEENGRGNFPPRFSGLQFPNYSSELNVNALELDDSALYLCASSPTGYEKLFFGSGTQLSVL.

V and J are TRBV7-8 and TRBJ2-7; D is possibly TRBD2 (6 bases). The CDR3 is made up of 16 amino acids. Germline V gene sequence: CDR1 SGHVS, CDR2 FQNEAQ. The V end lost 1 base, the J end lost 5 bases, and 18 bases lay between the germline ends. The CDR3 reads CASSLDQTGVVHEQYF. The CDR3, as DNA: TGTGCCAGCAGCTTAGATCAGACGGGAGTAGTGCACGAGCAGTACTTC.

The chain couples TRBV29-1 to TRBJ2-5, with D perhaps TRBD1 (5 bases). Deletions cut 8 bases from V and 4 bases from J, with 14 bases between. The V gene's germline CDR1 is SQVTM and CDR2 ANQGSEA. The CDR3 is 12 amino acids. CDR3 loop: CSTTSRVETQYF. The CDR3 DNA follows: TGCAGCACCACTTCCAGGGTAGAGACCCAGTACTTC.

By frequency in the sample, this clone is medium-sized. The rearrangement uses TRBV28 and TRBJ1-2; D might be TRBD1 (6 bases). Trimming took off 2 bases at V and 6 bases at J, with 10 bases between the two ends. Germline assignment: CDR1 MDHEN and CDR2 SYDVKM. The CDR3 runs 13 residues. This CDR3 is CASSLRGANGYTF. The CDR3 region has the DNA TGTGCCAGCAGTTTAAGGGGGGCTAATGGCTACACCTTC.

The CDR3 region is CASSPSGRQFGELFF. CDR3 nucleotide sequence: TGTGCCAGCTCACCTAGCGGGAGACAGTTCGGGGAGCTGTTTTTT. The chain has TRBV18 and TRBJ2-2; 9 nucleotides agree with TRBD2. The CDR3 consists of 15 residues. From germline, CDR1 is KGHSH and CDR2 LQKENI. V lost 3 bases to trimming and J lost 7 bases; unmatched junction nucleotides: 6.

The chain is built from TRBV18 and TRBJ2-5; tentative D call: TRBD1 (6 bases). V gave up 4 bases and J gave up 4 bases, with 16 bases separating them. The CDR3 has 15 amino acids. Germline V lookup: CDR1 KGHSH, CDR2 LQKENI. The CDR3 here is CASSRGQFLRETQYF. CDR3 bases: TGTGCCAGCTCACGCGGACAGTTCCTGAGAGAGACCCAGTACTTC.

V usage is TRBV9 and J usage is TRBJ2-3; D may correspond to TRBD1 or TRBD2 (6 bases each). V was shortened by 5 bases and J by 1 base, with 8 bases between the two germline ends. Germline values: CDR1 SGDLS, CDR2 YYNGEE. CDR3 length: 13 residues. This chain's CDR3 is CASSRGGTDTQYF. The CDR3 coding sequence is TGTGCCAGCAGTAGGGGGGGCACAGATACGCAGTATTTT. Using reference TRBV9 and TRBJ2-3 for the parts outside the CDR3, the full variable domain is DSGVTQTPKHLITATGQRVTLRCSPRSGDLSVYWYQQSLDQGLQFLIQYYNGEERAKGNILERFSAQQFPDLHSELNLSSLELGDSALYFCASSRGGTDTQYFGPGTRLTVL.